This T cell receptor (beta chain) was recorded in a study of post-analysis software for immune sequencing data. Study results and limitations: The F measure placed samples prepared in the same batch into strongly shared clusters. Roughly five TRBV segments appeared more often in patients than in controls, and TRBV5-6, TRBV5-1 and TRBV20-1 were among these.

The CDR3 has 15 amino acids. From germline, CDR1 is MDHEN and CDR2 SYDVKM. Trimming pared 3 bases from V and 0 bases from J, leaving 9 bases between. As for this clonotype: Its antigen is still unknown.

Unique molecular identifiers featured in each of the TCR beta cDNA libraries. Input of roughly 1 to 11 million T cells yielded some 500,000 cDNA molecules. TCRdb redid the calling of the PCR reads with MiXCR, one entry per CDR3 protein. The sample includes approximately 440,000 distinct CDR3 sequences, roughly 46% of them seen just once. This receptor was identified in a girl between 5 and 17 years old with multiple sclerosis. Sequenced material: blood. This chain joins TRBV28 and TRBJ2-1; possible D gene TRBD1, 5 bases. This CDR3 reads CASSLDKSSYNEQFF. The CDR3 nucleotides read TGTGCCAGCAGTTTGGACAAGAGCTCCTACAATGAGCAGTTCTTC. The whole variable domain, filled in from reference TRBV28 and TRBJ2-1, reads DVKVTQSSRYLVKRTGEKVFLECVQDMDHENMFWYRQDPGLGLRLIYFSYDVKMKEKGDIPEGYSVSREKKERFSLILESASTNQTSMYLCASSLDKSSYNEQFFGPGTRLTVL.